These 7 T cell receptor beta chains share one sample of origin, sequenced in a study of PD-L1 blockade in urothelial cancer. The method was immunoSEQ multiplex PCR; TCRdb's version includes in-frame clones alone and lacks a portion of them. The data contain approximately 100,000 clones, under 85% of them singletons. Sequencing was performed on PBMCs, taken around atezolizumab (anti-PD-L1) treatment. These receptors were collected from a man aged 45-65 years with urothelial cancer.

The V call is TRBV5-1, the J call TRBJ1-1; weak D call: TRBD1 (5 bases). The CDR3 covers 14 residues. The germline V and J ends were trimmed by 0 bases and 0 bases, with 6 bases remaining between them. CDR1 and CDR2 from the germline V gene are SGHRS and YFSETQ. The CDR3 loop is CASSLEGMNTEAFF. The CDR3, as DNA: TGCGCCAGCAGCTTGGAGGGGATGAACACTGAAGCTTTCTTT.

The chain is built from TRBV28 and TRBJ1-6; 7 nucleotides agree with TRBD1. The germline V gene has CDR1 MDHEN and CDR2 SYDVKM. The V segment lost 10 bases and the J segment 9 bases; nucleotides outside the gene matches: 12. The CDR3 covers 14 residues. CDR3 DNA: TGTGCCATAACACAGGGGATCGATCGTTCACCCCTCCACTTT. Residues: CAITQGIDRSPLHF.

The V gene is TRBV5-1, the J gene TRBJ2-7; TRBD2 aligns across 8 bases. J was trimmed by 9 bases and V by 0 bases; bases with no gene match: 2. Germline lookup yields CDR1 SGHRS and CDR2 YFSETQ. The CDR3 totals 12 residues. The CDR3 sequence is CASSLGAGAQYF. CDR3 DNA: TGCGCCAGCAGCTTGGGAGCGGGGGCGCAGTACTTC.

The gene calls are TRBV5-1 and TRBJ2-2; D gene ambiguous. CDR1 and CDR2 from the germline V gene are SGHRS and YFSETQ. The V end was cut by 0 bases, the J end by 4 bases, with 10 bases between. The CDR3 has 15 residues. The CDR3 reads CASSLAGELTGELFF. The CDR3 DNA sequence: TGCGCCAGCAGCTTGGCTGGTGAGCTCACCGGGGAGCTGTTTTTT.

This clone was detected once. For the CDR3, the DNA is TGTGCCAGCAGCTCACGGAGGGGCCTGGACTACAATGAGCAGTTCTTC. Translated: CASSSRRGLDYNEQFF. The chain recombines TRBV21-1 with TRBJ2-1; the listed D gene, TRBD2, was not tested against the DNA. TRBV21-1 corresponds to a pseudogene. This CDR3 comprises 16 residues.

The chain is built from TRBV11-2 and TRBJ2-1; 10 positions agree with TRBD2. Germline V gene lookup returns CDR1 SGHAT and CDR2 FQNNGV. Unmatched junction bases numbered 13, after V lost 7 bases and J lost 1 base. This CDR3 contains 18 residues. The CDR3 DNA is TGTGCCAGCACCCGGGGGGATAGCGGGAGGTGGTCCTACAATGAGCAGTTCTTC. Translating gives CASTRGDSGRWSYNEQFF.

CDR3: CASSVGWQGTAYEQYF. CDR3 nucleotides: TGTGCCAGCAGCGTAGGGTGGCAGGGGACGGCCTACGAGCAGTACTTC. The V gene is TRBV9, the J gene TRBJ2-7; tentative D call: TRBD1 (6 bases). Per germline, CDR1 SGDLS and CDR2 YYNGEE. The CDR3 is 16 residues long. V was pared by 0 bases and J by 2 bases, with 15 bases between.